Below, 30 T cell receptor beta chains from the same sample are listed, as sequenced in a study of T cells in Graves' hyperthyroidism and ophthalmopathy. TCR beta CDR3 sequences were amplified from RNA transcripts. Using the HTBI primer set, a first-round RT-PCR was run on the TCR CDR3. TCRdb reprocessed the multiplex PCR reads via MiXCR and lists one record per CDR3 protein. This table holds 600,000 to 850,000 distinct CDR3 sequences, under 20% found once. Sequenced sample: blood. These receptors were collected from a woman between 50 and 59 years old with Graves' hyperthyroidism that later progressed to Graves' ophthalmopathy.

This sequence joins TRBV5-5 and TRBJ2-5, with a possible D match to TRBD2 (7 bases). V lost 2 bases to trimming and J lost 5 bases, with 13 bases between them. The CDR3 has 14 amino acids. CDR1 is SGHKS and CDR2 is YYEKEE in the germline V gene (reference sequence). CDR3 sequence: CASSLQRGGETQYF. Written as DNA, the CDR3 is TGTGCCAGCAGCTTACAAAGGGGGGGGGAGACCCAGTACTTC.

The J gene is TRBJ1-2, the V gene TRBV12-3 or TRBV12-4; D unclear. Trimming shortened V by 3 bases and J by 3 bases, and 8 bases separated the two germline ends. This CDR3 is built from 13 residues. This CDR3 reads CASSFKRDYGYTF. CDR3 nucleotides: TGTGCCAGCAGTTTTAAAAGGGACTATGGCTACACCTTC.

This clonotype was seen only a few times. This chain links TRBV6-2 or TRBV6-3 with TRBJ1-1; D not certain. The length of the CDR3 is 13 residues. V was cut by 6 bases and J by 7 bases, with 15 bases left in between. CDR1 MNHEY and CDR2 SVGEGT come from the germline V gene. CDR3 sequence: CASSPTLRYEAFF. CDR3 sequence (DNA): TGTGCCAGCAGCCCCACCCTGCGATATGAAGCTTTCTTT.

This clonotype occurred many times. J is TRBJ2-7 and V is TRBV20-1; weak D call: TRBD2 (5 bases). Trimming removed 4 bases at V and 2 bases at J, with 15 bases between. The CDR3 contains 14 residues. Germline lookup yields CDR1 DFQATT and CDR2 SNEGSKA (reference sequence). The CDR3 DNA follows: TGCAGTGCTAAGGCGGCTAGCTCTACCTACGAGCAGTACTTC. Translation gives CSAKAASSTYEQYF.

This clonotype has only a few counts. V gene TRBV20-1 combines with J gene TRBJ2-1, with TRBD1 matching over 10 bases. Germline CDR1 reads DFQATT; CDR2 reads SNEGSKA (reference sequence). Trimming cost V 7 bases and J 3 bases; bases outside gene matches: 24. The CDR3 runs 20 residues. The CDR3 here is CSVNPDRGGGLSIFYNEQFF. The CDR3 DNA follows: TGCAGTGTCAACCCGGACAGGGGGGGGGGCCTTTCCATTTTCTACAATGAGCAGTTCTTC.

This clonotype was recorded many times. The rearrangement uses TRBV5-8 and TRBJ2-3; TRBD1 matches at 8 bases. The germline V gene has CDR1 SGHTS and CDR2 YDEGEE. The CDR3 sequence is 17 residues long. J lost 3 bases, V lost 4 bases, and 13 bases had no gene match. The CDR3 sequence is CASSVQGVTGGTDTQYF. As DNA, the CDR3 is TGTGCCAGCAGCGTCCAAGGTGTAACAGGGGGTACAGATACGCAGTATTTT.

This clonotype appeared a few times. V usage is TRBV7-9 and J usage is TRBJ1-2; 10 bases align to TRBD1. The CDR3 runs 16 residues. Germline values: CDR1 SEHNR, CDR2 FQNEAQ (reference sequence). V dropped 1 base and J dropped 1; count of bases not matched to a gene: 3. For the CDR3, the DNA is TGTGCCAGCAGCTTAGATGGGACAGGGGATAACTATGGCTACACCTTC. This encodes CASSLDGTGDNYGYTF. Full variable domain (rest looked up from reference TRBV7-9 and TRBJ1-2): DTGVSQNPRHKITKRGQNVTFRCDPISEHNRLYWYRQTLGQGPEFLTYFQNEAQLEKSRLLSDRFSAERPKGSFSTLEIQRTEQGDSAMYLCASSLDGTGDNYGYTFGSGTRLTVV.

Only a few counts were recorded for this clonotype. V and J are TRBV13 and TRBJ2-7, with D perhaps assigned TRBD1 or TRBD2 (5 bases each). The CDR3 extends over 11 amino acids. Germline values: CDR1 PRHDT, CDR2 FYEKMQ (reference sequence). With 4 bases removed from V and 6 bases from J, the gap between germline ends came to 7 bases. As DNA, the CDR3 is TGTGCCAGCAGCTCCGGGGCCGAGCAGTACTTC. It yields the protein CASSSGAEQYF.

The gene calls are TRBV12-3 or TRBV12-4 and TRBJ1-4; D possibly corresponds to TRBD1 (5 bases). V shed 4 bases and J shed 7 bases, with 22 bases lying between them. The CDR3 length is 17 residues. CDR3 residues: CASSSGPQGEGIEKLFF. In DNA form, the CDR3 reads TGTGCCAGCAGTTCAGGACCTCAGGGCGAAGGGATTGAAAAACTGTTTTTT.

This clonotype was recorded a few times. The chain couples TRBV6-1 to TRBJ1-5; no clear D gene. V dropped 0 bases and J dropped 1 base, with 7 bases sitting between them. CDR3 length: 15 amino acids. CDR1 MNHNS and CDR2 SASEGT come from the germline V gene. CDR3 protein: CASSEASGSNQPQHF. CDR3 in DNA: TGTGCCAGCAGTGAAGCATCTGGGAGCAATCAGCCCCAGCATTTT.

This clonotype was counted many times. The V and J genes are TRBV5-1 and TRBJ2-7, with 9 bases identical to TRBD1. Germline assignment: CDR1 SGHRS and CDR2 YFSETQ. With 1 base clipped from V and 5 bases from J, the junction kept 4 bases outside the gene matches. The CDR3 totals 14 residues. Written as DNA, the CDR3 is TGCGCCAGCAGCTTGTCAGGACAGGGGCACGAGCAGTACTTC. Protein sequence: CASSLSGQGHEQYF.

This clonotype showed up just a few times. The chain carries TRBV6-2 or TRBV6-3 and TRBJ1-5; 7 bases line up with TRBD1. CDR1 MNHEY and CDR2 SVGEGT come from the germline V gene. J gave up 3 bases and V 10 bases, and 6 bases lay outside the gene matches. The CDR3 totals 13 residues. The CDR3 DNA is TGTGCCATTGGGGGACAGCACAATCAGCCCCAGCATTTT. Its protein product is CAIGGQHNQPQHF.

This clonotype was seen a handful of times. This sequence joins TRBV20-1 and TRBJ2-1; D is unclear. Trimming removed 1 base at V and 0 bases at J, with 7 bases between. The germline V gene encodes CDR1 DFQATT and CDR2 SNEGSKA (reference sequence). This CDR3 has 14 residues. As DNA, the CDR3 is TGCAGTGCTAGAGTAGTTAGCTCCTACAATGAGCAGTTCTTC. It specifies CSARVVSSYNEQFF.

A remark on this clonotype: Sequence at one end of the junction differs from germline and may be a read error. The rearrangement uses TRBV6-1 and TRBJ2-5, with D possibly called TRBD1 or TRBD2 (6 bases each). In germline, CDR1 is MNHNS, CDR2 SASEGT. CDR3 length: 16 amino acids. The CDR3, as DNA: TGTGCCAGCAGTGTTTCTTCGGGGGCCGTGGGTGAGACCCGGTACTTC. Amino acids: CASSVSSGAVGETRYF.

This clonotype was recorded at least ten times. The chain combines TRBV11-3 with TRBJ1-2, with 8 bases that match TRBD1. Losses at the gene ends were 10 bases for V and 2 bases for J; bases not matched to a gene: 6. The CDR3 has 13 amino acids. Germline values: CDR1 SGHNT, CDR2 YENEEA. The chain's CDR3 is CAIEQGVNYGYTF. Here the CDR3 DNA reads TGTGCCATAGAACAGGGGGTAAACTATGGCTACACCTTC.

This clonotype appeared a few times. This chain uses TRBV20-1 with TRBJ2-5, with 12 bases that match TRBD2. The CDR3 totals 16 residues. CDR1 is DFQATT and CDR2 is SNEGSKA in the germline V gene (reference sequence). Trimming took 5 bases from V and 9 from J; bases not matched to a gene: 16. CDR3 residues: CSAPPGLAGTRGAQYF. The CDR3 DNA sequence: TGCAGTGCTCCGCCAGGACTAGCGGGGACCCGGGGGGCCCAGTACTTC.

This clonotype was recorded many times. The CDR3 DNA follows: TGCGCCAGCAGATCCCAGCGGGGGCCCGATGAGCAGTTCTTC. The encoded protein is CASRSQRGPDEQFF. This chain links TRBV5-1 with TRBJ2-1; 8 bases match TRBD2. Looked up from germline, CDR1 is SGHRS and CDR2 is YFSETQ. The ends lost 5 bases at V and 8 bases at J; junction bases unmatched: 9. The CDR3 has 14 amino acids.

V is TRBV3-1 and J is TRBJ1-6; TRBD1 matches 7 bases. After removal of 7 bases from V and 14 bases from J, the junction contained 14 bases not matched to a gene. The CDR3 is made up of 14 amino acids. Germline CDR1 LGHDT, CDR2 YNNKEL (reference sequence). The DNA for the CDR3 is TGTGCCAGCATCCGGGACAGATCGAAGGAAGCCCTCCACTTT. Protein product: CASIRDRSKEALHF.

V gene TRBV19 combines with J gene TRBJ2-4; TRBD1 matches 8 bases. V was clipped by 3 bases and J by 6 bases; unmatched bases: 10. From germline, CDR1 is LNHDA and CDR2 SQIVND (reference sequence). This CDR3 has 16 residues. Written as DNA, the CDR3 is TGTGCCAGTAGTATGGCCGCTTCCGGGACAGGAAACATTCAGTACTTC. Residues: CASSMAASGTGNIQYF.

The rearrangement uses TRBV20-1 and TRBJ1-6, with TRBD1 as a possible D gene (6 bases). This CDR3 is built from 15 residues. From germline, CDR1 is DFQATT and CDR2 SNEGSKA (reference sequence). V lost 1 base to trimming and J lost 7 bases, with 14 bases between them. CDR3 region: CSARGDRGHNSPLHF. The CDR3 DNA reads as TGCAGTGCTAGAGGGGATCGGGGGCACAATTCACCCCTCCACTTT.

The V call is TRBV9, the J call TRBJ2-7; D gene unclear. V was cut by 3 bases and J by 3 bases, with 13 bases left in between. Germline CDR1 and CDR2: SGDLS and YYNGEE. The CDR3 totals 14 residues. The CDR3 region has the DNA TGTGCCAGCAGCGCCCCGGGCCGACTCTACGAGCAGTACTTC. Its protein is CASSAPGRLYEQYF.

This chain joins TRBV15 and TRBJ1-3; D might be TRBD1 (5 bases). Trimming left V 0 bases short and J 1 base short, with 10 bases between. The CDR3 contains 16 residues. The germline V gene encodes CDR1 LNHNV and CDR2 YYDKDF (reference sequence). The CDR3 loop is CATSRDFGASGNTIYF. Written as DNA, the CDR3 is TGTGCCACCAGCAGAGATTTTGGGGCTTCTGGAAACACCATATATTTT.

This sequence joins TRBV5-1 and TRBJ1-6; D remains ambiguous. Germline V gene sequence: CDR1 SGHRS, CDR2 YFSETQ. V was clipped by 0 bases and J by 6 bases, with 16 bases between them. This CDR3 has 17 amino acids. Here the CDR3 DNA reads TGCGCCAGCAGCTTGGGTACAAGCCGGCAGATTAATTCACCCCTCCACTTT. Translation: CASSLGTSRQINSPLHF.

There are a few counts of this clonotype. This chain uses TRBV25-1 with TRBJ2-5; D is uncertain. V was pared by 1 base and J by 4 bases, with 7 bases between. CDR3 size: 13 residues. Germline V lookup: CDR1 MGHDK, CDR2 SYGVNS. The CDR3 nucleotides are TGTGCCAGCAGTGAATTAATTGTAGAGACCCAGTACTTC. It specifies CASSELIVETQYF.

This clonotype was observed at least ten times. Here the CDR3 reads CSAVGTGSYEQYF. CDR3 in DNA: TGCAGTGCTGTAGGGACTGGGTCCTACGAGCAGTACTTC. The genes are TRBV20-1 and TRBJ2-7; a possible D gene is TRBD2 (6 bases). The germline CDR1 and CDR2 sequences are DFQATT and SNEGSKA (reference sequence). The ends were cut back, 5 bases at V and 1 base at J, with 12 bases in the middle. This CDR3 comprises 13 residues.

This clonotype was counted a few times. This rearrangement joins TRBV29-1 to TRBJ1-5; no clear D gene. The CDR3 sequence is 14 residues long. The germline V gene has CDR1 SQVTM and CDR2 ANQGSEA. V was cut by 6 bases and J by 1 base, with 13 bases left in between. This CDR3 reads CSVSGSSSNQPQHF. As DNA, the CDR3 is TGCAGCGTCAGTGGTAGCTCAAGCAATCAGCCCCAGCATTTT.

In its sample, this clonotype was seen many times. The chain recombines TRBV5-1 with TRBJ2-3, with D possibly being TRBD1 (6 bases). Germline loops: CDR1 SGHRS, CDR2 YFSETQ. The CDR3 spans 16 residues. Trimming removed 4 bases from V and 0 bases from J, with 15 bases in between. The chain's CDR3 is CASSPEARGSTDTQYF. The CDR3 DNA is TGCGCCAGCAGCCCGGAGGCCAGGGGAAGCACAGATACGCAGTATTTT.

The rearrangement links TRBV3-1 to TRBJ1-4; D is undetermined. Trimming removed 2 bases at V and 5 bases at J, with 6 bases between. The CDR3 spans 13 residues. Germline loops: CDR1 LGHDT, CDR2 YNNKEL (reference sequence). CDR3 DNA sequence: TGTGCCAGCAGCCAAACCGGGAATGAAAAACTGTTTTTT. Its protein product is CASSQTGNEKLFF. The full variable domain, in which reference TRBV3-1 and TRBJ1-4 provide the parts outside the CDR3, is DTAVSQTPKYLVTQMGNDKSIKCEQNLGHDTMYWYKQDSKKFLKIMFSYNNKELIINETVPNRFSPKSPDKAHLNLHINSLELGDSAVYFCASSQTGNEKLFFGSGTQLSVL.

This clonotype was counted only a few times. The chain carries TRBV2 and TRBJ2-1; 13 bases agree with TRBD2. Germline CDR1 SNHLY, CDR2 FYNNEI. J gave up 9 bases and V 2 bases, and 1 base lay outside the gene matches. The CDR3 is 14 amino acids. The CDR3 nucleotides read TGTGCCAGCAGTGAAACTAGCGGGGGGGCTGAGCAGTTCTTC. As protein: CASSETSGGAEQFF.

This chain uses TRBV29-1 with TRBJ1-2; 7 bases are a match to TRBD1. After removal of 6 bases from V and 5 bases from J, the junction contained 12 bases not matched to a gene. Per the germline V gene, CDR1 is SQVTM and CDR2 is ANQGSEA. The CDR3 runs to 14 residues. The CDR3 DNA is TGCAGCGTCATTTGGACAGGCGGCATATATGGCTACACCTTC. It codes for CSVIWTGGIYGYTF.